These 27 T cell receptor beta chains were all obtained from the same sample, sequenced in a study of T cells in Graves' hyperthyroidism and ophthalmopathy. There were TCR beta CDR3 regions amplified from RNA transcripts. TCR CDR3 regions were first amplified by RT-PCR with HTBI primers. One entry per CDR3 protein results from TCRdb running MiXCR on the multiplex PCR reads. This table has about 560,000 distinct CDR3 sequences, approximately 15% appearing once. What was sequenced was blood. The receptors stem from a woman younger than 35 with Graves' hyperthyroidism.

This clonotype was observed many times. This rearrangement joins TRBV2 to TRBJ2-3; D perhaps matches TRBD2 (6 bases). The CDR3 loop spans 19 amino acids. Germline CDR1 reads SNHLY; CDR2 reads FYNNEI. Trimming shortened V by 4 bases and J by 0 bases, and 23 bases separated the two germline ends. CDR3 sequence reads: CASSGKSRESSTSTDTQYF. In DNA, the CDR3 is TGTGCCAGCAGTGGTAAAAGTCGGGAGTCCTCTACTAGCACAGATACGCAGTATTTT.

This clonotype was seen a few times. This chain uses TRBV28 with TRBJ2-3; no clear D. Germline lookup yields CDR1 MDHEN and CDR2 SYDVKM. V was shortened by 7 bases and J by 9 bases, with 11 bases between the two germline ends. The CDR3 has 11 residues. The CDR3 is CASMGSETQYF. DNA for the CDR3: TGTGCCAGCATGGGTTCGGAAACGCAGTATTTT.

This clonotype has just a few counts. This chain connects TRBV5-1 to TRBJ1-1; a weak D match, TRBD1 (5 bases). The CDR3 is 15 amino acids. V lost 1 base, J lost 1 base, and 11 bases lay in between. Germline CDR1 SGHRS, CDR2 YFSETQ. CDR3 sequence (DNA): TGCGCCAGCAGCTTGCCGGGGACGAGGAACACTGAAGCTTTCTTT. Its translation is CASSLPGTRNTEAFF.

This clonotype appeared many times. The chain joins TRBV29-1 to TRBJ2-1; tentatively, D is TRBD2 (5 bases). Trimming left V 5 bases short and J 2 bases short, with 10 bases between. The CDR3 is 13 residues long. CDR1 SQVTM and CDR2 ANQGSEA come from the germline V gene. The CDR3 is CSVRPLAYNEQFF. CDR3 DNA: TGCAGCGTTCGTCCACTAGCCTACAATGAGCAGTTCTTC.

This clonotype was seen ten or more times. V gene TRBV3-1 combines with J gene TRBJ1-2; no reliable D call. The ends were cut back, 1 base at V and 2 bases at J, with 11 bases in the middle. The germline V gene encodes CDR1 LGHDT and CDR2 YNNKEL (reference sequence). The CDR3 totals 15 residues. The DNA of the CDR3 is TGTGCCAGCAGCCAAGTTGAAGGCGTAAACTATGGCTACACCTTC. Amino acids: CASSQVEGVNYGYTF.

The genes are TRBV10-3 and TRBJ1-4; 11 bases map to TRBD1. V trimming: 6 bases; J trimming: 2 bases; junction bases outside the gene matches: 8. The germline V gene encodes CDR1 ENHRY and CDR2 SYGVKD. The CDR3 runs 17 residues. The DNA of the CDR3 is TGTGCCATCAGCCCAACCGGGACAGGGGGGACTAATGAAAAACTGTTTTTT. This gives the protein CAISPTGTGGTNEKLFF.

CDR3 sequence reads: CASSYTNKQETQYF. The CDR3 nucleotides are TGTGCCAGCAGTTATACTAACAAACAAGAGACCCAGTACTTC. The V gene is TRBV28, the J gene TRBJ2-5, with D uncertain. This CDR3 contains 14 residues. V lost 4 bases, J lost 2 bases, and 11 bases lay in between. Germline V gene sequence: CDR1 MDHEN, CDR2 SYDVKM.

The chain is built from TRBV20-1 and TRBJ2-3; 13 bases line up with TRBD2. This CDR3 is built from 17 residues. Germline trimming cut 0 bases from V and 4 bases from J; bases unmatched to any gene: 7. Germline values: CDR1 DFQATT, CDR2 SNEGSKA (reference sequence). The CDR3 sequence: CSARDLRLAGGPDTQYF. CDR3 nucleotide sequence: TGCAGTGCTAGAGATCTCAGACTAGCGGGAGGACCAGATACGCAGTATTTT.

J is TRBJ1-2 and V is TRBV30, with D perhaps TRBD1 (5 bases). V shed 4 bases and J shed 6 bases, with 15 bases lying between them. The CDR3 covers 13 residues. Germline lookup yields CDR1 GTSNPN and CDR2 SVGIG (reference sequence). The CDR3 DNA is TGTGCCTGGACCCGAAGCAGGGACGATGGCTACACCTTC. It codes for CAWTRSRDDGYTF.

In regard to this clonotype: A much larger clone sits a single nucleotide away, making a read error possible. The rearrangement uses TRBV5-1 and TRBJ2-7; D is undetermined. This CDR3 is built from 13 residues. Germline CDR1 and CDR2: SGHRS and YFSETQ. This chain's CDR3 is CASSLAHLYEQHF. The CDR3 coding sequence is TGCGCCAGCAGCTTGGCCCATCTCTACGAGCAGCACTTC.

This clonotype occurred many times. The chain joins TRBV20-1 to TRBJ2-7, with 8 nucleotides matching TRBD1. The CDR3 runs 12 residues. With 5 bases clipped from V and 5 bases from J, the junction kept 5 bases outside the gene matches. CDR1 is DFQATT and CDR2 is SNEGSKA in the germline V gene (reference sequence). The CDR3 loop reads CSAVRGLNEQYF. The DNA for the CDR3 is TGCAGTGCTGTCAGGGGGCTGAACGAGCAGTACTTC.

This clonotype was counted at least ten times. V and J are TRBV7-8 and TRBJ2-3, with a weak D call TRBD2 (5 bases). This CDR3 has 16 residues. V lost 1 base and J 1 base, leaving 12 bases between the germline ends. Germline loops: CDR1 SGHVS, CDR2 FQNEAQ. The CDR3 protein is CASSLVGVGGTDTQYF. DNA for the CDR3: TGTGCCAGCAGCTTAGTTGGGGTCGGGGGCACAGATACGCAGTATTTT. Filled out from reference TRBV7-8 and TRBJ2-3, the complete variable domain reads GAGVSQSPRYKVAKRGQDVALRCDPISGHVSLFWYQQALGQGPEFLTYFQNEAQLDKSGLPSDRFFAERPEGSVSTLKIQRTQQEDSAVYLCASSLVGVGGTDTQYFGPGTRLTVL.

The chain joins TRBV7-9 to TRBJ2-3; either TRBD1 or TRBD2 may supply D (6 bases each). From germline, CDR1 is SEHNR and CDR2 FQNEAQ (reference sequence). This CDR3 region has 14 residues. V was cut by 6 bases and J by 4 bases, with 14 bases left in between. This CDR3 is CASRPPGAADTQYF. The CDR3 DNA is TGTGCCAGCAGACCTCCGGGGGCTGCAGATACGCAGTATTTT.

This clonotype was detected ten times or more. Written as DNA, the CDR3 is TGTGCCAGCTCACGGGACGCAAACTATGGCTACACCTTC. Its protein is CASSRDANYGYTF. The chain carries TRBV18 and TRBJ1-2; tentatively, D is TRBD1 (5 bases). This CDR3 is built from 13 residues. V lost 4 bases, J lost 2 bases, and 8 bases lay in between. Looked up from germline, CDR1 is KGHSH and CDR2 is LQKENI.

This clonotype was seen only a few times. The gene calls are TRBV7-8 and TRBJ1-3; D is ambiguous. Germline CDR1 SGHVS, CDR2 FQNEAQ. The CDR3 covers 15 residues. The V gene lost 1 base and the J gene lost 4 bases, with 11 bases spanning the gap. CDR3 region: CASSLVRITGNTIYF. In nucleotides, the CDR3 is TGTGCCAGCAGCTTAGTGAGGATAACGGGAAACACCATATATTTT.

This clonotype was picked up many times. V usage is TRBV12-3 or TRBV12-4 and J usage is TRBJ1-2; D is unresolved. V lost 6 bases to trimming and J lost 8 bases, with 13 bases between them. This CDR3 is 12 amino acids long. CDR3 protein: CASSILGGGYTF. The CDR3 DNA is TGTGCCAGCAGCATCCTGGGAGGCGGCTACACCTTC.

This chain uses TRBV3-1 with TRBJ2-1, with D possibly TRBD1 on 7 matching bases. V lost 4 bases to trimming and J lost 9 bases, with 19 bases between them. In germline, CDR1 is LGHDT, CDR2 YNNKEL (reference sequence). The CDR3 runs 15 residues. This CDR3 reads CASSPRDSRGFEQFF. In nucleotides, the CDR3 is TGTGCCAGCAGCCCCCGGGACTCCAGGGGGTTTGAGCAGTTCTTC.

In the case of this clonotype: Relative to the germline gene, one junction end is altered; a read error may explain this. The chain uses TRBV7-7 and TRBJ2-5; 10 bases fit TRBD1. CDR3 length: 15 residues. In germline, CDR1 is SSHAT, CDR2 FNYEAQ (reference sequence). CDR3 in DNA: TGTGCTAGCAGCGTCCGGGACAGGGGAAGAGAGACCCAGTACTTC. Amino acids: CASSVRDRGRETQYF. The full variable domain, rest sourced from reference TRBV7-7 and TRBJ2-5, is GAGVSQSPRYKVTKRGQDVTLRCDPISSHATLYWYQQALGQGPEFLTYFNYEAQPDKSGLPSDRFSAERPEGSISTLTIQRTEQRDSAMYRCASSVRDRGRETQYFGPGTRLLVL.

This clonotype was observed at least ten times. V and J are TRBV12-3 or TRBV12-4 and TRBJ2-1; D is perhaps TRBD2 (5 bases). The V end lost 3 bases, the J end lost 2 bases, and 11 bases lay between the germline ends. The CDR3 is 15 amino acids. CDR3 bases: TGTGCCAGCAGTTTCTTGACTAAAACCTACAATGAGCAGTTCTTC. Its protein is CASSFLTKTYNEQFF.

The chain carries TRBV29-1 and TRBJ1-1; 9 bases agree with TRBD1. The CDR3 covers 14 residues. V lost 5 bases to trimming and J lost 4 bases; unmatched junction nucleotides: 8. Germline CDR1 is SQVTM and CDR2 is ANQGSEA. CDR3 nucleotide sequence: TGCAGCGTTACCGGGACAGGGTTCGGCACTGAAGCTTTCTTT. This encodes CSVTGTGFGTEAFF.

This clonotype was found many times. J is TRBJ2-3 and V is TRBV27; no definite D call. The V and J ends lost 6 bases and 2 bases respectively, with 9 bases between them. Germline values: CDR1 MNHEY, CDR2 SMNVEV (reference sequence). There are 13 residues in the CDR3. The CDR3 sequence: CASSHPTTDTQYF. The CDR3 coding sequence is TGTGCCAGCAGCCACCCCACCACAGATACGCAGTATTTT.

The chain employs TRBV20-1 and TRBJ2-7; D unclear. V gave up 3 bases and J gave up 3 bases, with 9 bases separating them. CDR3 length: 12 amino acids. CDR1 and CDR2 (germline): DFQATT, SNEGSKA (reference sequence). The CDR3 DNA sequence: TGCAGTGCTAGGGGCGACTTCTACGAGCAGTACTTC. Its translation is CSARGDFYEQYF.

V is TRBV7-2 and J is TRBJ2-3; 9 bases agree with TRBD1. The CDR3 totals 15 residues. Unmatched junction bases numbered 4, after V lost 1 base and J lost 5 bases. In germline, CDR1 is SGHTA, CDR2 FQGNSA. In DNA form, the CDR3 reads TGTGCCAGCAGCTTAGTAACAGGGGGCGGAGATACGCAGTATTTT. It specifies CASSLVTGGGDTQYF.

The J gene is TRBJ1-2, the V gene TRBV10-3, with D perhaps TRBD1 (5 bases). Germline V gene lookup returns CDR1 ENHRY and CDR2 SYGVKD. This CDR3 contains 13 residues. Trimming stripped 0 bases from V and 7 bases from J, with 9 bases between. The CDR3 bases are TGTGCCATCAGTGAGTCGGGCAGGGCTGGCTACACCTTC. Protein: CAISESGRAGYTF.

This clonotype was recorded many times. The chain carries TRBV11-1 and TRBJ2-7; no reliable D call. Looked up from germline, CDR1 is SGHAT and CDR2 is FQDESV (reference sequence). Trimming removed 8 bases at V and 1 base at J, with 12 bases between. The CDR3 is 13 amino acids. Here the CDR3 DNA reads TGTGCCAGCGGATCCCCTAGATCCTACGAGCAGTACTTC. This gives the protein CASGSPRSYEQYF.

This clonotype has only a few counts. The chain employs TRBV7-9 and TRBJ2-7, with a weak D call TRBD1 (6 bases). Germline loops: CDR1 SEHNR, CDR2 FQNEAQ (reference sequence). The CDR3 covers 14 residues. V lost 1 base and J 2 bases, leaving 9 bases between the germline ends. The CDR3 region is CASSLVGDTYEQYF. As DNA, the CDR3 is TGTGCCAGCAGCTTAGTGGGGGACACCTACGAGCAGTACTTC.

Many counts were recorded for this clonotype. V and J are TRBV11-2 and TRBJ2-1; 8 nucleotides match TRBD2. The V gene end was trimmed by 6 bases and the J gene end by 4 bases; junction bases not matched to a gene: 17. The CDR3 extends over 18 amino acids. Per the germline V gene, CDR1 is SGHAT and CDR2 is FQNNGV. This CDR3 reads CASSNPPLTSERYNEQFF. The CDR3 region has the DNA TGTGCCAGCAGTAACCCGCCCCTGACTAGCGAAAGGTACAATGAGCAGTTCTTC.